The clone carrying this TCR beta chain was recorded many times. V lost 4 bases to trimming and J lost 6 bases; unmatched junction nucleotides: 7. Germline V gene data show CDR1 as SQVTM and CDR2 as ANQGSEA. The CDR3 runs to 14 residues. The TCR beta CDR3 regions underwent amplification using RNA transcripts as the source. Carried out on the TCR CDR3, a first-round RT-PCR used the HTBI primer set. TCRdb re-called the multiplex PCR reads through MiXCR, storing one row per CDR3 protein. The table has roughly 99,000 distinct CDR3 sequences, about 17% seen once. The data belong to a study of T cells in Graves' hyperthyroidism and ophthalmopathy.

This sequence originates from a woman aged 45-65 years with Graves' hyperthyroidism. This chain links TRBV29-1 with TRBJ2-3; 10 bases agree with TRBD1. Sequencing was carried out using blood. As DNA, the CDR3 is TGCAGCGTTGTCGGGACAGGGGATTCGGATACGCAGTATTTT. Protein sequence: CSVVGTGDSDTQYF.